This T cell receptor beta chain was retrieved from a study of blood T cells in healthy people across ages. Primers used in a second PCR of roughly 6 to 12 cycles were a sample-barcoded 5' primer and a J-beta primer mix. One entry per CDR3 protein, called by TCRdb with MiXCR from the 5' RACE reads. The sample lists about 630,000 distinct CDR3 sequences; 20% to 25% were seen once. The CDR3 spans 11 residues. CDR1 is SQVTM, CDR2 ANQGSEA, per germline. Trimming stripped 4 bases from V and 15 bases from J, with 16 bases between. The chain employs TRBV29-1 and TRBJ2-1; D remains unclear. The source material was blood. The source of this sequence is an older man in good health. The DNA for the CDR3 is TGCAGCGTTGTAGTTTTTGAGATAGGGTTCTTC. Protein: CSVVVFEIGFF.